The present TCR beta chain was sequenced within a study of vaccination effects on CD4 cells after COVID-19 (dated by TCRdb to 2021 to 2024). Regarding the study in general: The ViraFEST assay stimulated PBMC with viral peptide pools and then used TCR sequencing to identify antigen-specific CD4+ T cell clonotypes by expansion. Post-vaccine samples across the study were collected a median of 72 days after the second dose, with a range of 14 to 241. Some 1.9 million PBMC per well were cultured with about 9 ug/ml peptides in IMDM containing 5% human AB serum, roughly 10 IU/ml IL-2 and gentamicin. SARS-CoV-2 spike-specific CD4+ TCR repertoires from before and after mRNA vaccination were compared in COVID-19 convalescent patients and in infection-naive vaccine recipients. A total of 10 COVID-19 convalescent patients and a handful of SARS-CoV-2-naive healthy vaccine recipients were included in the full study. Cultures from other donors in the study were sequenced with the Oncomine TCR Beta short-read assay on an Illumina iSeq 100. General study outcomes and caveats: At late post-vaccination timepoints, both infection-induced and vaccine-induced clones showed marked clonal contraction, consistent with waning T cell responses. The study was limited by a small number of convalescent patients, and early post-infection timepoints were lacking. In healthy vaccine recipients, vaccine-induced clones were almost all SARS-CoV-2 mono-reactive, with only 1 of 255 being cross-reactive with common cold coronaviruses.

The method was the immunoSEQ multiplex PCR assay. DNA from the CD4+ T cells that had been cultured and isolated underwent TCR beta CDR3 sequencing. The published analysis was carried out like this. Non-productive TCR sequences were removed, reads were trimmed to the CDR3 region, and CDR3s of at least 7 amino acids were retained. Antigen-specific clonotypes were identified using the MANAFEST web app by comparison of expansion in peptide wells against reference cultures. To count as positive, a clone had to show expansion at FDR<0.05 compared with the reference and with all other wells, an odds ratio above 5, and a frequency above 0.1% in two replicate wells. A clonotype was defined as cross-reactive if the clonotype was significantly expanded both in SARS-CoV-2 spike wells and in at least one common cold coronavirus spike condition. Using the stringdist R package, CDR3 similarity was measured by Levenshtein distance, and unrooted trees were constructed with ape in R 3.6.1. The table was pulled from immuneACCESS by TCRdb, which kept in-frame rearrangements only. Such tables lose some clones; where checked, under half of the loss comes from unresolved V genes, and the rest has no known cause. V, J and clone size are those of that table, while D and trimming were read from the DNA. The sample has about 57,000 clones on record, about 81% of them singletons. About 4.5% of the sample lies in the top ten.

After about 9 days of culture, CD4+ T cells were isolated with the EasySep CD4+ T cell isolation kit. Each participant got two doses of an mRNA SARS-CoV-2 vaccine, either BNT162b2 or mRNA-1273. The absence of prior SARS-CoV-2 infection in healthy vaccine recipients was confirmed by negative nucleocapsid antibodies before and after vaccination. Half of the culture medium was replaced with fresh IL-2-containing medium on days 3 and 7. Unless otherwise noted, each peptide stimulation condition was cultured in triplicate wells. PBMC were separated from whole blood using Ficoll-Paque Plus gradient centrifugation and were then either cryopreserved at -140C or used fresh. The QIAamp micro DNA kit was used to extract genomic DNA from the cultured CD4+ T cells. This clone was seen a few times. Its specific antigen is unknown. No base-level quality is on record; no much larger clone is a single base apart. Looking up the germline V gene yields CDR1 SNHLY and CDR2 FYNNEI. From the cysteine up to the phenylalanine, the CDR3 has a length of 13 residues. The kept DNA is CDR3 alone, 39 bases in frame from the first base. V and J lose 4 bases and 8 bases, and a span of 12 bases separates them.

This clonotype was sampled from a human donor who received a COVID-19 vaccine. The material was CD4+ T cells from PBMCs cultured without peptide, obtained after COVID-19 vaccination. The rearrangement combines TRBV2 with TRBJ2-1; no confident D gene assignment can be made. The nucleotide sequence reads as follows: TGTGCCAGCAGTGGGGCGGACCGACATGAGCAGTTCTTC. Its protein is CASSGADRHEQFF.